One and the same sample provided the 19 T cell receptor beta chains below, sequenced in a study of OX40 agonist ivuxolimab in advanced cancers. The table came from immunoSEQ multiplex PCR; TCRdb's copy has only in-frame clones and leaves some out. In the table there are under 25,000 clones, approximately 87% of which are singletons. Material: CD4+ or CD8+ T cells sorted from blood, obtained in a trial of the OX40 agonist ivuxolimab. The receptors here all came from an adult with an advanced solid tumor such as melanoma, head and neck, liver or kidney cancer.

This clone came up a few times. V usage is TRBV5-4 and J usage is TRBJ2-1, with a possible D match to TRBD1 (5 bases). The germline gives CDR1 SGHNT, CDR2 YYREEE (reference sequence). The CDR3 extends over 12 amino acids. V was clipped by 0 bases and J by 10 bases, with 8 bases between them. CDR3 coding DNA: TGTGCCAGCAGCTTGGGCAGGGTCGAGCAGTTCTTC. Translation gives CASSLGRVEQFF.

The rearrangement uses TRBV6-4 and TRBJ1-5; no firm D call. V lost 4 bases and J lost 2, with 9 bases in between. CDR3 length equals 14 residues. CDR1 is MRHNA and CDR2 is SNTAGT in the germline V gene. The CDR3 sequence is CASSAGGGNQPQHF. The CDR3 DNA is TGTGCCAGCAGTGCGGGAGGAGGCAATCAGCCCCAGCATTTT.

This clone was seen just once. The genes are TRBV7-6 and TRBJ1-5, with D unclear. The CDR3 extends over 16 amino acids. In germline, CDR1 is SGHVS, CDR2 FNYEAQ. Trimming removed 1 base at V and 1 base at J, with 11 bases between. The chain's CDR3 is CASSLGWGSSNQPQHF. CDR3 nucleotide sequence: TGTGCCAGCAGCTTAGGGTGGGGTAGCAGCAATCAGCCCCAGCATTTT.

This clone showed up just a few times. V usage is TRBV27 and J usage is TRBJ1-2; TRBD1 aligns across 11 bases. The CDR3 has 14 amino acids. V gave up 8 bases and J gave up 4 bases; unmatched junction bases: 6. The germline CDR1 and CDR2 sequences are MNHEY and SMNVEV (reference sequence). CDR3 region: CASGQGAGSYGYTF. DNA for the CDR3: TGTGCCAGCGGACAGGGGGCTGGCAGCTATGGCTACACCTTC.

The rearrangement joins TRBV18 to TRBJ1-2, with TRBD1 identical over 7 bases. After removal of 4 bases from V and 7 bases from J, the junction contained 12 bases not matched to a gene. This CDR3 is 15 amino acids long. The germline V gene encodes CDR1 KGHSH and CDR2 LQKENI. The CDR3 bases are TGTGCCAGCTCACTCAACCGGGACAGACGCTCTGGCTACACCTTC. It translates to CASSLNRDRRSGYTF.

The rearrangement links TRBV6-1 to TRBJ1-3; D gene unclear. CDR3 size: 15 residues. V lost 3 bases and J 2 bases, leaving 11 bases between the germline ends. Germline-derived CDR1 and CDR2 are MNHNS and SASEGT. The CDR3 sequence is CASSDKRLAGNTIYF. CDR3 sequence (DNA): TGTGCCAGCAGTGATAAACGGCTGGCTGGAAACACCATATATTTT.

This sequence joins TRBV18 and TRBJ2-4; a possible D gene is TRBD2 (6 bases). This CDR3 contains 13 residues. The V end lost 6 bases, the J end lost 7 bases, and 13 bases lay between the germline ends. The V gene's germline CDR1 is KGHSH and CDR2 LQKENI. The CDR3 DNA is TGTGCCAGCTCCCAGACGGGGGTGAACATTCAGTACTTC. This encodes CASSQTGVNIQYF.

This sequence joins TRBV13 and TRBJ2-7, with unresolved D. Germline assignment: CDR1 PRHDT and CDR2 FYEKMQ (reference sequence). CDR3 size: 12 residues. Trimming stripped 6 bases from V and 6 bases from J, with 12 bases between. DNA for the CDR3: TGTGCCAGCAGTGAATTAGGTCTCGAGCAGTACTTC. It translates to CASSELGLEQYF. Using reference TRBV13 and TRBJ2-7 for the parts outside the CDR3, the full variable domain is AAGVIQSPRHLIKEKRETATLKCYPIPRHDTVYWYQQGPGQDPQFLISFYEKMQSDKGSIPDRFSAQQFSDYHSELNMSSLELGDSALYFCASSELGLEQYFGPGTRLTVT.

This clone showed up just once. V is TRBV9 and J is TRBJ2-1; 7 positions match TRBD1. V lost 4 bases, J lost 7 bases, and 11 bases stayed unmatched. The CDR3 length is 15 residues. Per germline, CDR1 SGDLS and CDR2 YYNGEE. Here the CDR3 reads CASSPLPGQMNEQFF. DNA of the CDR3: TGTGCCAGCAGCCCTCTCCCGGGACAGATGAATGAGCAGTTCTTC.

V gene TRBV7-2 combines with J gene TRBJ2-3; D not certain. Trimming stripped 1 base from V and 0 bases from J, with 8 bases between. This CDR3 is 15 amino acids long. Germline V CDR1 and CDR2: SGHTA, FQGNSA. DNA for the CDR3: TGTGCCAGCAGCTTAGAGGGCTCCAGCACAGATACGCAGTATTTT. Protein sequence: CASSLEGSSTDTQYF.

The chain has TRBV6-5 and TRBJ1-4; D is ambiguous. Germline V CDR1 and CDR2: MNHEY, SVGAGI. The CDR3 contains 12 residues. The V gene lost 0 bases and the J gene lost 7 bases, with 3 bases spanning the gap. The CDR3 loop reads CASSYSGEKLFF. CDR3 bases: TGTGCCAGCAGTTACTCGGGTGAAAAACTGTTTTTT.

The chain uses TRBV27 and TRBJ2-6, with unresolved D. From germline, CDR1 is MNHEY and CDR2 SMNVEV (reference sequence). Trimming left V 5 bases short and J 5 bases short, with 10 bases between. This CDR3 spans 14 amino acids. CDR3 amino acids: CASSPGVRANVLTF. The CDR3 bases are TGTGCCAGCAGTCCCGGAGTTCGGGCCAACGTCCTGACTTTC.

This chain connects TRBV7-9 to TRBJ1-6; D remains unclear. Germline CDR1 and CDR2: SEHNR and FQNEAQ (reference sequence). Trimming shortened V by 4 bases and J by 6 bases, and 4 bases separated the two germline ends. The CDR3 consists of 12 residues. CDR3 loop: CASSSINSPLHF. The CDR3 coding sequence is TGTGCCAGCAGCTCCATTAATTCACCCCTCCACTTT.

V is TRBV28 and J is TRBJ2-1, with D maybe TRBD2 (6 bases). Germline-derived CDR1 and CDR2 are MDHEN and SYDVKM. The CDR3 is 15 residues long. Deletions cut 5 bases from V and 10 bases from J, with 21 bases between. The CDR3 reads CASSIREYSEFEQFF. CDR3 in DNA: TGTGCCAGCAGTATACGGGAGTATTCGGAGTTCGAGCAGTTCTTC. Supplemented by reference TRBV28 and TRBJ2-1, the full variable domain reads DVKVTQSSRYLVKRTGEKVFLECVQDMDHENMFWYRQDPGLGLRLIYFSYDVKMKEKGDIPEGYSVSREKKERFSLILESASTNQTSMYLCASSIREYSEFEQFFGPGTRLTVL.

For the CDR3, the DNA is TGTGCCAGCAGTGTCCGGGACAGACTGAAAGGCTATGGCTACACCTTC. This encodes CASSVRDRLKGYGYTF. The J gene is TRBJ1-2, the V gene TRBV28; 7 positions agree with TRBD1. CDR1 MDHEN and CDR2 SYDVKM come from the germline V gene. The CDR3 is 16 residues long. V gave up 5 bases and J gave up 4 bases; unmatched junction bases: 13.

In its sample, this clone was seen once. The chain couples TRBV13 to TRBJ2-1, with D maybe TRBD2 (6 bases). The CDR3 loop spans 16 amino acids. Germline V gives CDR1 PRHDT, CDR2 FYEKMQ (reference sequence). Trimming left V 6 bases short and J 5 bases short, with 20 bases between. CDR3 residues: CASSKATSSIHNEQFF. The CDR3 coding sequence is TGTGCCAGCAGTAAAGCGACTAGTTCGATCCACAATGAGCAGTTCTTC. The variable domain in full, with the rest retrieved from reference TRBV13 and TRBJ2-1, is AAGVIQSPRHLIKEKRETATLKCYPIPRHDTVYWYQQGPGQDPQFLISFYEKMQSDKGSIPDRFSAQQFSDYHSELNMSSLELGDSALYFCASSKATSSIHNEQFFGPGTRLTVL.

This chain links TRBV5-8 with TRBJ1-2; 7 bases align to TRBD1. CDR1 is SGHTS, CDR2 YDEGEE, per germline. The CDR3 extends over 15 amino acids. V trimming: 3 bases; J trimming: 6 bases; junction bases outside the gene matches: 11. The DNA of the CDR3 is TGTGCCAGCAGCTCGCAAGGGGGCAGAGCCCATGGCTACACCTTC. Its translation: CASSSQGGRAHGYTF.

V gene TRBV28 combines with J gene TRBJ2-1; TRBD2 matches 7 bases. Trimming cost V 2 bases and J 4 bases; bases outside gene matches: 5. CDR3 length: 15 residues. Germline V gives CDR1 MDHEN, CDR2 SYDVKM. CDR3 bases: TGTGCCAGCAGTTTAGCGGGGGACCTGTACAATGAGCAGTTCTTC. This encodes CASSLAGDLYNEQFF.

The gene calls are TRBV5-1 and TRBJ1-1; 12 positions match TRBD1. Germline V CDR1 and CDR2: SGHRS, YFSETQ. With 0 bases clipped from V and 0 bases from J, the junction kept 6 bases outside the gene matches. This CDR3 spans 18 amino acids. Here the CDR3 reads CASSLVAGQGALNTEAFF. Written as DNA, the CDR3 is TGCGCCAGCAGCTTGGTTGCGGGACAGGGGGCTTTGAACACTGAAGCTTTCTTT.